Presented here are 8 T cell receptor beta chains from one specimen sequenced in a study of T-cell memory formation after mild COVID-19. TCRdb independently ran MiXCR on the 5' RACE reads; one entry per CDR3 protein. The sample carries around 530,000 distinct CDR3 sequences, about a fifth recorded once. The sequencing input was PBMCs or a T cell subset sorted from them (not recorded which). These receptors were collected from an adult woman who had mild COVID-19 (a few samples of this study predate the infection). Cell type and time point are not known.

This chain links TRBV5-1 with TRBJ2-1; D possibly corresponds to TRBD1 (6 bases). Trimming left V 2 bases short and J 1 base short, with 13 bases between. The V gene's germline CDR1 is SGHRS and CDR2 YFSETQ. The CDR3 runs 16 residues. The CDR3 sequence: CASSFTYQGSYNEQFF. The CDR3 coding sequence is TGCGCCAGCAGCTTTACGTACCAGGGGTCCTACAATGAGCAGTTCTTC.

This clonotype has at least ten counts. V gene TRBV14 combines with J gene TRBJ2-3, with D uncertain. The V gene's germline CDR1 is SGHDN and CDR2 FVKESK. V was trimmed by 0 bases and J by 2 bases, leaving 9 bases between them. This CDR3 comprises 15 residues. As DNA, the CDR3 is TGTGCCAGCAGCCAAGAACTGGGGTACACAGATACGCAGTATTTT. It encodes CASSQELGYTDTQYF.

There are a few counts of this clonotype. This chain uses TRBV12-3 or TRBV12-4 with TRBJ2-1, with 12 bases lining up with TRBD2. With 5 bases clipped from V and 7 bases from J, the junction kept 9 bases outside the gene matches. The CDR3 totals 16 residues. DNA for the CDR3: TGTGCCAGCAGTGGACTAGCGGGGACCTCCTGGAATGAGCAGTTCTTC. Its protein is CASSGLAGTSWNEQFF.

This clonotype was observed a handful of times. The chain uses TRBV3-1 and TRBJ2-7, with 8 bases matching TRBD1. CDR3 size: 14 residues. J gave up 5 bases and V 1 base, and 4 bases lay outside the gene matches. Germline V gene lookup returns CDR1 LGHDT and CDR2 YNNKEL (reference sequence). The CDR3 region is CASSQVDRANEQYF. CDR3 in DNA: TGTGCCAGCAGCCAAGTGGACAGGGCCAACGAGCAGTACTTC.

Only a few counts were recorded for this clonotype. The rearrangement uses TRBV18 and TRBJ1-2; unclear D gene. The V gene's germline CDR1 is KGHSH and CDR2 LQKENI. The CDR3 is 13 residues long. V dropped 2 bases and J dropped 3 bases, with 7 bases sitting between them. This chain's CDR3 is CASSPNPDYGYTF. The CDR3 DNA is TGTGCCAGCTCACCAAATCCAGACTATGGCTACACCTTC.

The table lists this clonotype with a few counts. V usage is TRBV20-1 and J usage is TRBJ1-1; D possibly corresponds to TRBD1 (5 bases). CDR1 DFQATT and CDR2 SNEGSKA come from the germline V gene (reference sequence). V lost 4 bases, J lost 0 bases, and 15 bases lay in between. CDR3 length: 15 amino acids. DNA of the CDR3: TGCAGTGCTACCCGGGACGGCGGTTTGAACACTGAAGCTTTCTTT. It codes for CSATRDGGLNTEAFF.

The chain uses TRBV7-2 and TRBJ2-3, with 9 bases identical to TRBD2. The V segment lost 4 bases and the J segment 4 bases; nucleotides outside the gene matches: 12. Germline CDR1 reads SGHTA; CDR2 reads FQGNSA. The CDR3 length is 17 residues. Written as DNA, the CDR3 is TGTGCCAGCAGCTCAGGCGGCGGGGGGGCCAGCGCAGATACGCAGTATTTT. Protein: CASSSGGGGASADTQYF. Full variable domain (remainder filled in from reference TRBV7-2 and TRBJ2-3): GAGVSQSPSNKVTEKGKDVELRCDPISGHTALYWYRQSLGQGLEFLIYFQGNSAPDKSGLPSDRFSAERTGGSVSTLTIQRTQQEDSAVYLCASSSGGGGASADTQYFGPGTRLTVL.

About this clonotype itself: At one end the junction does not follow the germline gene, possibly because of a read error. The chain joins TRBV7-9 to TRBJ2-7; D may be TRBD1 (6 bases). This CDR3 is built from 12 residues. The germline V gene has CDR1 SEHNR and CDR2 FQNEAQ (reference sequence). The CDR3 DNA reads as TGTGCCAGCAGCTTGAGGGACACCTCTCAAGGCTTC. This translates into CASSLRDTSQGF.